This TCR beta chain was obtained from a study of B cell selection in AIRE deficiency. The sorted conventional CD4 T cells were gated as CD4+CD127+. Original data processing: Patients' conventional T cells yielded roughly 1.2x10^5 distinct TCRbeta sequences; donors' over 1.3x10^5. The data were produced by immunoSEQ multiplex PCR, yet TCRdb's version contains in-frame clones alone and is incomplete. That table furnishes V, J and clone size, whereas the DNA furnished D and trimming. The data contain 20,000 to 25,000 clones, 95% to 98% of them singletons. Trimming cost V 1 base and J 2 bases; bases outside gene matches: 9. CDR1 MNHNS and CDR2 SASEGT come from the germline V gene. The CDR3 spans 18 residues.

The receptor was isolated from a human donor with AIRE deficiency. The V call is TRBV6-1, the J call TRBJ2-2, with TRBD1 matching 8 bases. The sequencing sample was made of conventional CD4+ T cells sorted from PBMCs. The CDR3 DNA sequence: TGTGCCAGCAGTGAAGGGGGGACAGGCAAGGGAAACACCGGGGAGCTGTTTTTT. Encoded protein: CASSEGGTGKGNTGELFF.